This TCR beta chain was identified during a study of Graves' ophthalmopathy and Graves' hyperthyroidism listed by TCRdb under 2018. Background for the entire study: Peripheral blood was collected before any treatment was given, at the time of initial diagnosis. The study used TCR beta repertoire signatures to distinguish Graves' ophthalmopathy from Graves' hyperthyroidism and to predict progression to ophthalmopathy. To explore V-J signatures that separate ophthalmopathy from hyperthyroidism, a discovery set of about a hundred patients was enrolled, consisting of 43 with ophthalmopathy and about 60 with stable hyperthyroidism. Following sampling, methimazole starting at 30 mg daily was administered to hyperthyroidism patients, and high-dose intravenous methylprednisolone was administered to ophthalmopathy patients. In over 5 hyperthyroidism patients, the T-cell repertoire of thyroid tissue was compared with the T-cell repertoire of blood. In total, 135 blood samples were TCR-sequenced: some 43 ophthalmopathy, under 80 hyperthyroidism and some 17 hyperthyroidism-to-ophthalmopathy patients. The 80 to 100 discovery patients were randomly divided into training and test sets at a 7:3 ratio. An independent validation cohort was composed of around 19 hyperthyroidism patients and about 17 patients who later progressed from hyperthyroidism to ophthalmopathy.

Hyperthyroidism was defined as stable when no progression to ophthalmopathy occurred within 18 months of follow-up. Hyperthyroidism patients were newly diagnosed, were aged 18 to 65 years, and had a disease duration under 2 months. Anyone with other autoimmune diseases, uncontrolled infections, pregnancy or lactation was excluded from the study. Diagnosis was based on clinical symptoms, serum thyroxine, TRAb, thyroid ultrasound and orbital computed tomography. PBMCs were isolated from 8 to 10 ml of fresh peripheral blood by Ficoll-Paque density gradient centrifugation. Total RNA was extracted using Trizol reagent, and RNA quality was checked on an Agilent 2100 Bioanalyzer. The CDR3 goes from the cysteine to the phenylalanine over 12 residues. The sequence is cut down to CDR3 DNA, 36 bases in frame from base 1. The CDR1 and CDR2 encoded by the germline V gene (reference sequence) are SEHNR and FQNEAQ. Trimming costs V 1 base and J 5 bases, and their ends lie 6 bases apart.

For repertoire sequencing, the TCR beta CDR3 regions were amplified from RNA transcripts. HTBI primers and the Qiagen OneStep RT-PCR kit were used in a first-round RT-PCR, which was followed by a second-round multiplex PCR, size selection and purification. Sequencing of the libraries was carried out on an Illumina HiSeq2000 in paired-end mode with 100 bp reads. Under the source paper's analysis protocol: SOAPnuke was used to process the reads, removing any read that contained adapters or uncalled bases, had a mean Phred below 15, or lacked an exact match to the constant primer or identifier. High-quality paired reads were merged with COPE v1.2.5. Each unique nucleotide sequence was defined as a clonotype, and clonotypes were aligned to IMGT TRB V, D and J references with MiTCR v1.1. Analysis was restricted to V-J combinations with a frequency above 0.0001, which covered 99% to 99.2% of repertoires. For each V-J combination, a TCR clonal expansion and chaos score was defined as the ratio of F50 clonal expansion to chaos observed in the TCRdist matrix. Welch's t-statistics and random forest were used to reduce features to about a dozen V-J combinations, which were fed into a naive Bayes classifier. Thyroid-blood repertoire similarity was quantified with the Morisita-Horn index. The public sequencing data were trimmed at Q25 with fastp and processed into clonotypes with MiXCR by TCRdb, which kept only in-frame beta chains. A single entry per CDR3 protein holds the most common genes and DNA from its merged rows. TCRdb, rather than the study authors, made the V and J calls. This sample comprises approximately 380,000 distinct CDR3 sequences, 20% to 25% of them detected only once. The biggest ten clones account for 3% of the sample.

The table lists this clonotype with many counts. Its target antigen remains unknown. No base quality information exists; no much larger clone differs at one position. Points the paper makes about the study in general: Among expanded thyroid clonotypes with frequency above 0.001, most also showed up in blood, which suggests that blood repertoires may reflect the thyroid immune response. Sample size was not statistically predetermined, and group allocation was not concealed from the investigators. The 13-signature model separated ophthalmopathy from stable hyperthyroidism with roughly 88% sensitivity and less than 83% specificity in cross-validation, and 80%/75% in the test set. In validation, the model predicted ophthalmopathy progression with more than 55% sensitivity and approximately 75% specificity; about a dozen predicted patients were CT-confirmed with GO in a median of roughly 6.8 months.

The chain is encoded by TRBV7-9 joined to TRBJ2-7, with the D gene call left open. This clonotype was sampled from a woman in her late teens or twenties with stable Graves' hyperthyroidism. Donor details come from another sample of the same person, matched by shared clones. Sequencing used peripheral blood. This receptor carries the CDR3 CASSLVYHEQYF. The base sequence is TGTGCCAGCAGCTTAGTTTACCACGAGCAGTACTTC. The variable domain in full, with residues beyond the CDR3 obtained from the reference TRBV7-9 and TRBJ2-7 genes, is DTGVSQNPRHKITKRGQNVTFRCDPISEHNRLYWYRQTLGQGPEFLTYFQNEAQLEKSRLLSDRFSAERPKGSFSTLEIQRTEQGDSAMYLCASSLVYHEQYFGPGTRLTVT.